This T cell receptor beta chain was sequenced for a study of OX40 agonist ivuxolimab in advanced cancers. The study's findings and limits: By week 6 at 0.1 to 3.0 mg/kg, blood CD4+ and CD8+ T cells had expanded clonally.

Produced via immunoSEQ multiplex PCR; TCRdb's table is partial and in-frame only. The data show fewer than 80,000 clones, roughly four fifths seen once. CDR3 length: 15 residues. The V gene lost 2 bases and the J gene lost 4 bases, with 14 bases spanning the gap. CDR1 and CDR2 from the germline V gene are KGHSH and LQKENI. This clone has just one count. The antigen remains unidentified. Sequenced here: CD4+ or CD8+ T cells sorted from blood, sampled in a trial of the OX40 agonist ivuxolimab. V usage is TRBV18 and J usage is TRBJ2-5, with D maybe TRBD1 (6 bases). This TCR came from an adult with an advanced solid tumor such as melanoma, head and neck, liver or kidney cancer. The CDR3 protein is CASSPTRQARETQYF. In DNA form, the CDR3 reads TGTGCCAGCTCACCAACGAGACAGGCACGAGAGACCCAGTACTTC.